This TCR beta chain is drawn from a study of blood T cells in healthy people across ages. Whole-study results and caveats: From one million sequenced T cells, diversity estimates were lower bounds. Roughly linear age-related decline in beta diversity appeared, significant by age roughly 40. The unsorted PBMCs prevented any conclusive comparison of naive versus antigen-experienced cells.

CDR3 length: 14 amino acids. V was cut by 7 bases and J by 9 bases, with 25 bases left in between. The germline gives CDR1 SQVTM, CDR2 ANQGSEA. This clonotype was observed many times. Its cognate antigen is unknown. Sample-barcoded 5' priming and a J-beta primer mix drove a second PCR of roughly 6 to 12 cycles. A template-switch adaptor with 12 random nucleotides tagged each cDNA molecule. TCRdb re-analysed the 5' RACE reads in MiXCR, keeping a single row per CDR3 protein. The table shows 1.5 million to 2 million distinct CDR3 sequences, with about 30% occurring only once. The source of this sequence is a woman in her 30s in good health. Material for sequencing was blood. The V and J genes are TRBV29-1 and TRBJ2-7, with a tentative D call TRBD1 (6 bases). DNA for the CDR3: TGCAGCGCTATAACAGGGTGGAGTGCGTTCGGGCAGTACTTC. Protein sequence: CSAITGWSAFGQYF.